This entry features one TCR beta chain sequence. This specimen belongs to a study of cytomegalovirus exposure and HLA in healthy donors. Only in-frame clones appear in the TCRdb table, and some are missing; sequencing was by immunoSEQ multiplex PCR. Of about 160,000 clones in the sample, just under 90% were seen once. V gave up 1 base and J gave up 7 bases, with 11 bases separating them. CDR3 length equals 14 residues. Per germline, CDR1 MNHNS and CDR2 SASEGT. The chain uses TRBV6-1 and TRBJ2-4, with a possible D match to TRBD1 (6 bases). The TCR was taken from a man aged 18 to 30 in good health and CMV-seropositive. The source material was PBMCs. The CDR3 DNA reads as TGTGCCAGCAGTGAAGACGGGACATTGAACATTCAGTACTTC. Its protein product is CASSEDGTLNIQYF.